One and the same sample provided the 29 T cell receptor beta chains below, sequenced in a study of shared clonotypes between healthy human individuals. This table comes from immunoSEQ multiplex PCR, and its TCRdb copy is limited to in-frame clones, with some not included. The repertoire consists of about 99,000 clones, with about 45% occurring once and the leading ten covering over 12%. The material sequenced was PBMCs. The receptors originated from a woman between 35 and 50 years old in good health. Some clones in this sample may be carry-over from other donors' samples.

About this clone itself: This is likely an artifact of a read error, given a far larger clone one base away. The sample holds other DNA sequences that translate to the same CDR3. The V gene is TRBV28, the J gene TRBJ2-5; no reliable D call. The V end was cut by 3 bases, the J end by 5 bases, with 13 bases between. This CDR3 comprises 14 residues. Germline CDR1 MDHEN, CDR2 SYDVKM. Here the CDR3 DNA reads TGTGCCAGCAGTTTGGGCGGACGGCAGGAGACCCAGTACTTC. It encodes CASSLGGRQETQYF.

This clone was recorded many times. The CDR3 coding sequence is TGTGCCAGCAGTCTTTCAGGGGTGGGAGAGCAGTACTTC. This encodes CASSLSGVGEQYF. The genes are TRBV6-1 and TRBJ2-7; D perhaps matches TRBD1 (6 bases). Germline V lookup: CDR1 MNHNS, CDR2 SASEGT. This CDR3 spans 13 amino acids. The V end lost 5 bases, the J end lost 7 bases, and 15 bases lay between the germline ends.

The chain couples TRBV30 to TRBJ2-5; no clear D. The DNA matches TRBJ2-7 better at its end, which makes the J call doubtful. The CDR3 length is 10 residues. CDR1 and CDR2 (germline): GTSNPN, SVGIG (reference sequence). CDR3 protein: CAWSATEQYF. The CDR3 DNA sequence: TGTGCCTGGAGCGCCACCGAGCAGTACTTC.

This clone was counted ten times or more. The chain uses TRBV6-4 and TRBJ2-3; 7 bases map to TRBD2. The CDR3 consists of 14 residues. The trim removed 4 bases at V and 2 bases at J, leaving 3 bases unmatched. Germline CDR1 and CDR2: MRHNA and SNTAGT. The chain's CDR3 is CASSGGRHTDTQYF. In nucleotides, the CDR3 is TGTGCCAGCAGTGGCGGGAGACACACAGATACGCAGTATTTT.

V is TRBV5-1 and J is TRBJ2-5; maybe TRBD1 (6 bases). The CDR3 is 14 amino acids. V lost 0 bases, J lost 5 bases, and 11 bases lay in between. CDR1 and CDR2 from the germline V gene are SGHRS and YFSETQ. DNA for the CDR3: TGCGCCAGCAGCTTGGTTGGTCAGGGGGAGACCCAGTACTTC. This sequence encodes CASSLVGQGETQYF.

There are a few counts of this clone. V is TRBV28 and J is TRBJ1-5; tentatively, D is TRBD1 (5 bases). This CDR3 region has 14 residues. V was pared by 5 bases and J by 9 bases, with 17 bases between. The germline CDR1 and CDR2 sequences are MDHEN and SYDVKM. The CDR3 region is CASSPTGPRMPQHF. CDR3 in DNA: TGTGCCAGCAGTCCAACAGGACCTCGGATGCCCCAGCATTTT.

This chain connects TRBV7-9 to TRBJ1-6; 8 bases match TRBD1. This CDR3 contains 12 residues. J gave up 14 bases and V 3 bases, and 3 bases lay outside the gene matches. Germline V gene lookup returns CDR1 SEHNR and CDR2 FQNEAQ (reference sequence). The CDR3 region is CASSFQQGALHF. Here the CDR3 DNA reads TGTGCCAGCAGCTTCCAACAGGGGGCCCTCCACTTT.

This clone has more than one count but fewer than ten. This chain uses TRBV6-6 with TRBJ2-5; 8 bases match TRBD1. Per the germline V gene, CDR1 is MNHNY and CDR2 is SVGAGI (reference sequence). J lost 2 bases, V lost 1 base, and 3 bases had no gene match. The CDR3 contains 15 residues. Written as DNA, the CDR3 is TGTGCCAGCAGTTACTGGGACAGGAGACAAGAGACCCAGTACTTC. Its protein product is CASSYWDRRQETQYF.

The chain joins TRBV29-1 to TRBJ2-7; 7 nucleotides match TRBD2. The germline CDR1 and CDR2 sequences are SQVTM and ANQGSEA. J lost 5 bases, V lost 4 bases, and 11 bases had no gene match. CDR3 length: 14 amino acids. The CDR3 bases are TGCAGCGTTGTCTTGTTAGGCGGGAGCAACGAGCAGTACTTC. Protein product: CSVVLLGGSNEQYF.

Written as DNA, the CDR3 is TGTGCCAGCGCCTACTCGGCGGCCGAATACTTC. Residues: CASAYSAAEYF. The chain carries TRBV2 and TRBJ2-5; D call uncertain. V gave up 8 bases and J gave up 14 bases, with 18 bases separating them. This CDR3 region has 11 residues. Germline CDR1 SNHLY, CDR2 FYNNEI.

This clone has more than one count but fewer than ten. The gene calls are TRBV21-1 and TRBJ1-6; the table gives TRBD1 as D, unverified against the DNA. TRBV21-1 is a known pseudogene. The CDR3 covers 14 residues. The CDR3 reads CASSKGQANSPLHF. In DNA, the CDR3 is TGTGCCAGCAGCAAAGGACAGGCCAATTCACCCCTCCACTTT.

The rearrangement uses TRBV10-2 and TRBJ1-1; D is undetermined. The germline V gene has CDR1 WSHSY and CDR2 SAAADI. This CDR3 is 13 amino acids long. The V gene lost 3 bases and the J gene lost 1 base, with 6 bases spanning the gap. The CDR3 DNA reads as TGCGCCAGCAGTGAAATCAGGAACACTGAAGCTTTCTTT. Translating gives CASSEIRNTEAFF.

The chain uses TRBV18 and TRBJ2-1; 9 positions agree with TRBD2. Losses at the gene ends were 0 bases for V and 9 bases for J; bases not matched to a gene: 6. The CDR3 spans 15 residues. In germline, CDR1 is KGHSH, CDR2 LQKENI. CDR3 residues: CASSPPGGRAGEQFF. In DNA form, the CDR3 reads TGTGCCAGCTCACCACCGGGCGGGAGGGCCGGTGAGCAGTTCTTC. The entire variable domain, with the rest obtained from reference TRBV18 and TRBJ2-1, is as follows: NAGVMQNPRHLVRRRGQEARLRCSPMKGHSHVYWYRQLPEEGLKFMVYLQKENIIDESGMPKERFSAEFPKEGPSILRIQQVVRGDSAAYFCASSPPGGRAGEQFFGPGTRLTVL.

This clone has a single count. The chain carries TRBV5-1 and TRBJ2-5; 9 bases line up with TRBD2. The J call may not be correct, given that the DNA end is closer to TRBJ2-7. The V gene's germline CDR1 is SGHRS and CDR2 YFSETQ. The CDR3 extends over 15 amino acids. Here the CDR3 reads CASSFRLAGSYEQYF. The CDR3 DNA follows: TGCGCCAGCAGCTTTAGGCTAGCGGGATCCTACGAGCAGTACTTC.

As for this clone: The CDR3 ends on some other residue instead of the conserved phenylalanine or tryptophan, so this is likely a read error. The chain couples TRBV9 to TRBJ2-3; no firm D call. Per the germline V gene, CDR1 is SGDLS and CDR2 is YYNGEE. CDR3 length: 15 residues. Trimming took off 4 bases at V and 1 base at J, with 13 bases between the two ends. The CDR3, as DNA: TGTGCCAGCAGCCTACTACTGGCAGGCACAGATACGCAGTATTCT. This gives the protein CASSLLLAGTDTQYS.

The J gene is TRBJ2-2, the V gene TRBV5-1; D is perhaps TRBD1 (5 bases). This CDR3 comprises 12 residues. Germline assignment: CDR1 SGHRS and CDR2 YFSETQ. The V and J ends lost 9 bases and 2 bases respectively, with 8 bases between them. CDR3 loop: CATTGNTGELFF. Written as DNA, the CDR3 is TGCGCCACCACAGGAAACACCGGGGAGCTGTTTTTT.

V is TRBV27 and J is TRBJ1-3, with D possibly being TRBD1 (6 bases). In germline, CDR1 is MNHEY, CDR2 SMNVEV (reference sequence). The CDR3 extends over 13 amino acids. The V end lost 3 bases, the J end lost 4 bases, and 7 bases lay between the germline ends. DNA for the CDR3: TGTGCCAGCAGTTTGAGGGGGGGAAACACCATATATTTT. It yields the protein CASSLRGGNTIYF.

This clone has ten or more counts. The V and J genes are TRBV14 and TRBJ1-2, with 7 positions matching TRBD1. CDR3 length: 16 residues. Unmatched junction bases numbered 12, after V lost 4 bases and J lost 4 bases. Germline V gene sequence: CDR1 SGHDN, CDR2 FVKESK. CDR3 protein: CASSRWTGLSFYGYTF. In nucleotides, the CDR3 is TGTGCCAGCAGCCGATGGACAGGTCTATCGTTCTATGGCTACACCTTC.

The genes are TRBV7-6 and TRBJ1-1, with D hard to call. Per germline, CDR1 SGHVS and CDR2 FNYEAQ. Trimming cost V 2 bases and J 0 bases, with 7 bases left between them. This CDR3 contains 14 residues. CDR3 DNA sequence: TGTGCCAGCAGCTTACGGATGATGAACACTGAAGCTTTCTTT. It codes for CASSLRMMNTEAFF.

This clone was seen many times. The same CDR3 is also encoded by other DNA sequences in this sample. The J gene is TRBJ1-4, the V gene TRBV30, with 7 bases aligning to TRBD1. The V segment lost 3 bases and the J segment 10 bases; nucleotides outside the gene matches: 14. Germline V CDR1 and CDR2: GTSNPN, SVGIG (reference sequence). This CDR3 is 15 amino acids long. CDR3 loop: CAWRGTTGQGGKLFF. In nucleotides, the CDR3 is TGTGCCTGGAGGGGAACGACAGGGCAAGGAGGAAAACTGTTTTTT.

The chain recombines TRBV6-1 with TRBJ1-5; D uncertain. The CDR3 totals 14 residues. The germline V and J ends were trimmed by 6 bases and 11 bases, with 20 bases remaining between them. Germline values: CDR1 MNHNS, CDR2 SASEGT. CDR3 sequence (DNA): TGTGCCAGCAGCGACAAGTGGCCTCCATTGACCCAGCATTTT. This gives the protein CASSDKWPPLTQHF.

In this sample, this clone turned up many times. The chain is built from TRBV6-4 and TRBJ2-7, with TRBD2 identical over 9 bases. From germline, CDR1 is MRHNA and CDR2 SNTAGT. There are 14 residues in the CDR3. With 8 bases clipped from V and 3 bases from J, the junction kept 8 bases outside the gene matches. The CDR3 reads CASSISAGGYEQYF. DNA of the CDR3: TGTGCCAGCTCTATTTCAGCGGGAGGCTACGAGCAGTACTTC.

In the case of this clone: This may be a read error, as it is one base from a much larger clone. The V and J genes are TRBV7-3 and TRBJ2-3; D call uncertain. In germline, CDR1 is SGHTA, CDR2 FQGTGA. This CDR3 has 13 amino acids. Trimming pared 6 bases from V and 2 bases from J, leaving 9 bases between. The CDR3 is CASSEASTDTQYF. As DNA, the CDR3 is TGTGCCAGCAGTGAGGCATCCACAGATACGCAGTATTTT. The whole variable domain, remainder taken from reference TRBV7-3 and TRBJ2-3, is GAGVSQTPSNKVTEKGKYVELRCDPISGHTALYWYRQSLGQGPEFLIYFQGTGAADDSGLPNDRFFAVRPEGSVSTLKIQRTERGDSAVYLCASSEASTDTQYFGPGTRLTVL.

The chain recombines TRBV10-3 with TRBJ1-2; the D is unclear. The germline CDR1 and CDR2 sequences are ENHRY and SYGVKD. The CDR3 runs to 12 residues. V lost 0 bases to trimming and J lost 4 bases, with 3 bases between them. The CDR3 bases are TGTGCCATCAGTGAGTCGGGCTATGGCTACACCTTC. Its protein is CAISESGYGYTF.

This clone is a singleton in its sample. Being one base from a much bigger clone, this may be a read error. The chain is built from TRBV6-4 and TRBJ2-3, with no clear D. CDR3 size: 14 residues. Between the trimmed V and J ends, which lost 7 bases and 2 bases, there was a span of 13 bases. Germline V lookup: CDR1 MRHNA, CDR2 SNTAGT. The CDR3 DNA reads TGTGCCAGCAATCGCGGAGCTTTCACAGATACGCAGTATTTT. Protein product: CASNRGAFTDTQYF.

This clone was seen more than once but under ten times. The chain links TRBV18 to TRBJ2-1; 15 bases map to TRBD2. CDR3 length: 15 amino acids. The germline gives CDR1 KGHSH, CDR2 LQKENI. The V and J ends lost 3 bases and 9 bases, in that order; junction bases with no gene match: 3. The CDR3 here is CASSPPGLAGGEQFF. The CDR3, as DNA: TGTGCCAGCTCACCTCCGGGACTAGCGGGAGGTGAGCAGTTCTTC.

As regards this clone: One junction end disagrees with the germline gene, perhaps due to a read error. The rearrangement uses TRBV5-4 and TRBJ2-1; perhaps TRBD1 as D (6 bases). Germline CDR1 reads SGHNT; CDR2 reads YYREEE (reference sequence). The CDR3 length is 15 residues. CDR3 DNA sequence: TGTGCCGGCAGCTCAGGACAGTCCTACTACAATGAGCAGTTCTTC. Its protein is CAGSSGQSYYNEQFF.

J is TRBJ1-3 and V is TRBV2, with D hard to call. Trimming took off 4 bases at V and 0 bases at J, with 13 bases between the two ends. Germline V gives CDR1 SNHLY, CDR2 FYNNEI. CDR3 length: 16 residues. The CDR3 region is CASSVRILSSGNTIYF. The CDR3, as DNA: TGTGCCAGCAGTGTCCGGATTCTGAGCTCTGGAAACACCATATATTTT. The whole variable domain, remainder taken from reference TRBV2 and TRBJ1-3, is EPEVTQTPSHQVTQMGQEVILRCVPISNHLYFYWYRQILGQKVEFLVSFYNNEISEKSEIFDDQFSVERPDGSNFTLKIRSTKLEDSAMYFCASSVRILSSGNTIYFGEGSWLTVV.

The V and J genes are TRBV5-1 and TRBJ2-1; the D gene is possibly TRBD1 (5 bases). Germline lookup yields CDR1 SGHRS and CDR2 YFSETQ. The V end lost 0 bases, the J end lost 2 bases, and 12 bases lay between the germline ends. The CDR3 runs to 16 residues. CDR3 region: CASSLGFSQAYNEQFF. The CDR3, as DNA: TGCGCCAGCAGCTTGGGGTTTTCACAGGCCTACAATGAGCAGTTCTTC.